Presented here are 12 T cell receptor beta chains from one specimen sequenced in a study of technical replicates of blood from a few donors. TCRdb's table, derived via immunoSEQ multiplex PCR, lists solely in-frame clones and lacks some. The sample has 55,000 to 65,000 clones, 75% to 90% seen once. Sequencing was performed on PBMCs. These TCRs come from a human donor in good health. Some clones in this sample may be carry-over from other donors' samples.

V gene TRBV2 combines with J gene TRBJ1-1; 7 bases fit TRBD1. Germline CDR1 SNHLY, CDR2 FYNNEI. Trimming took 6 bases from V and 10 from J; bases not matched to a gene: 5. The CDR3 is made up of 11 amino acids. The CDR3, as DNA: TGTGCCAGCAGCGCATGGACAGGAGCTTTCTTT. The encoded protein is CASSAWTGAFF.

V is TRBV7-2 and J is TRBJ2-5; perhaps TRBD2 as D (7 bases). This CDR3 comprises 14 residues. Between the trimmed V and J ends, which lost 8 bases and 7 bases, there was a span of 20 bases. Germline assignment: CDR1 SGHTA and CDR2 FQGNSA. The CDR3 DNA reads as TGTGCCAGCTCTACATCTGGGGGCGGGGGGACCCAGTACTTC. As protein: CASSTSGGGGTQYF.

This chain links TRBV29-1 with TRBJ2-5; D perhaps matches TRBD1 (6 bases). V lost 2 bases and J 5 bases, leaving 9 bases between the germline ends. This CDR3 comprises 12 residues. Germline V gene lookup returns CDR1 SQVTM and CDR2 ANQGSEA. CDR3 nucleotides: TGCAGCGTTGAAACAGGGACCGAGACCCAGTACTTC. It codes for CSVETGTETQYF.

The chain couples TRBV5-6 to TRBJ2-5; D might be TRBD2 (5 bases). The CDR3 has 13 amino acids. The germline V gene has CDR1 SGHDT and CDR2 YYEEEE. V was pared by 3 bases and J by 2 bases, with 8 bases between. CDR3 sequence: CASSSRGQETQYF. The CDR3 region has the DNA TGTGCCAGCAGCTCACGGGGACAAGAGACCCAGTACTTC. The full variable domain, with the rest looked up from reference TRBV5-6 and TRBJ2-5, is DAGVTQSPTHLIKTRGQQVTLRCSPKSGHDTVSWYQQALGQGPQFIFQYYEEEERQRGNFPDRFSGHQFPNYSSELNVNALLLGDSALYLCASSSRGQETQYFGPGTRLLVL.

This clone was picked up one time. The chain couples TRBV18 to TRBJ1-3; D call uncertain. The germline V and J ends were trimmed by 1 base and 0 bases, with 10 bases remaining between them. The CDR3 totals 16 residues. CDR1 and CDR2 (germline): KGHSH, LQKENI. The CDR3 loop reads CASSPQRASSGNTIYF. In DNA form, the CDR3 reads TGTGCCAGCTCACCACAGCGGGCCTCCTCTGGAAACACCATATATTTT.

CDR3: CASSPNRGKTEAFF. CDR3 in DNA: TGTGCCAGCAGCCCAAATAGGGGTAAGACTGAAGCTTTCTTT. The chain combines TRBV7-9 with TRBJ1-1, with D maybe TRBD1 (5 bases). CDR1 SEHNR and CDR2 FQNEAQ come from the germline V gene (reference sequence). V lost 5 bases, J lost 5 bases, and 15 bases lay in between. CDR3 length: 14 residues.

This clone has a single count. The chain combines TRBV11-2 with TRBJ2-3; TRBD2 aligns across 8 bases. The germline V gene encodes CDR1 SGHAT and CDR2 FQNNGV. This CDR3 is 16 amino acids long. Unmatched junction bases numbered 9, after V lost 5 bases and J lost 2 bases. The chain's CDR3 is CASSLIAGLNTDTQYF. CDR3 bases: TGTGCCAGCAGCCTAATAGCGGGGCTAAACACAGATACGCAGTATTTT.

This clone is a singleton in its sample. The V and J genes are TRBV7-8 and TRBJ2-4; D is possibly TRBD1 (5 bases). Germline V gives CDR1 SGHVS, CDR2 FQNEAQ. V was shortened by 2 bases and J by 5 bases, with 7 bases between the two germline ends. The CDR3 contains 13 residues. CDR3 bases: TGTGCCAGCAGCTTACAGGGCCAAAACATTCAGTACTTC. Translated, it gives CASSLQGQNIQYF.

The gene calls are TRBV6-5 and TRBJ2-7; 11 bases map to TRBD2. CDR1 and CDR2 from the germline V gene are MNHEY and SVGAGI. V trimming: 6 bases; J trimming: 6 bases; junction bases outside the gene matches: 4. The CDR3 contains 13 residues. CDR3 sequence reads: CASSLGLAGEQYF. The CDR3 DNA is TGTGCCAGCAGCCTAGGACTAGCGGGCGAGCAGTACTTC.

The CDR3 is CAISEGQGHGYTF. The CDR3 nucleotides read TGTGCCATCAGTGAGGGACAGGGTCATGGCTACACCTTC. The J gene is TRBJ1-2, the V gene TRBV10-3; 8 positions agree with TRBD1. V lost 2 bases and J lost 6; bases outside the gene matches: 2. This CDR3 is 13 amino acids long. CDR1 is ENHRY, CDR2 SYGVKD, per germline.

Notes on this clone: This specimen includes other DNA sequences encoding the same CDR3. This chain joins TRBV7-2 and TRBJ1-4; D is possibly TRBD1 (6 bases). Germline CDR1 SGHTA, CDR2 FQGNSA. V dropped 1 base and J dropped 5 bases, with 8 bases sitting between them. The CDR3 extends over 14 amino acids. The CDR3 reads CASSLGQGNEKLFF. The CDR3 DNA follows: TGTGCCAGCAGCTTAGGGCAGGGGAATGAAAAACTGTTTTTT. The full variable domain, in which reference TRBV7-2 and TRBJ1-4 provide the parts outside the CDR3, is GAGVSQSPSNKVTEKGKDVELRCDPISGHTALYWYRQSLGQGLEFLIYFQGNSAPDKSGLPSDRFSAERTGGSVSTLTIQRTQQEDSAVYLCASSLGQGNEKLFFGSGTQLSVL.

The rearrangement uses TRBV6-5 and TRBJ1-4; unclear D gene. The CDR3 spans 15 residues. The germline V and J ends were trimmed by 0 bases and 4 bases, with 9 bases remaining between them. From germline, CDR1 is MNHEY and CDR2 SVGAGI. The CDR3 sequence is CASSYSNSNNEKLFF. The CDR3 nucleotides are TGTGCCAGCAGTTACTCGAACAGTAATAATGAAAAACTGTTTTTT.